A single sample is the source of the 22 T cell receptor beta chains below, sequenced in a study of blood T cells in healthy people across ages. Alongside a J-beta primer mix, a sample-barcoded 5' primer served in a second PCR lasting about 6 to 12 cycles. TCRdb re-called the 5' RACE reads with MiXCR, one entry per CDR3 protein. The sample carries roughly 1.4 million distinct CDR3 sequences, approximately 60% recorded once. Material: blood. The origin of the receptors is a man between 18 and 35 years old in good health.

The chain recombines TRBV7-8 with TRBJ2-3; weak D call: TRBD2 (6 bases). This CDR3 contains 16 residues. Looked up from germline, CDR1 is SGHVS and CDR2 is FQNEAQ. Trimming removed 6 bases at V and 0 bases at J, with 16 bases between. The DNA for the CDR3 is TGTGCCAGCAGTTTAAGAGCAGGGACTAGCACAGATACGCAGTATTTT. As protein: CASSLRAGTSTDTQYF.

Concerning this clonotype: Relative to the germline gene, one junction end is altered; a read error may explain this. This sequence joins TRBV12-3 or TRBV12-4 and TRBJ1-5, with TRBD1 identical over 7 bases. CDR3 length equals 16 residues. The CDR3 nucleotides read TGTGCCAGTAGTTTCGGGACAGCAGATAGCAATCAGCCCCAGCATTTT. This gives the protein CASSFGTADSNQPQHF.

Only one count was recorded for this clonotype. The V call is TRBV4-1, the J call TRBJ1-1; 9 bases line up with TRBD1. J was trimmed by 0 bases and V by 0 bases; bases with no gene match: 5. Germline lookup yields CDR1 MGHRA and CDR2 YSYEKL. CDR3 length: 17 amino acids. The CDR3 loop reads CASSQEDRGPMNTEAFF. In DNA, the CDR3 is TGCGCCAGCAGCCAAGAGGACAGGGGACCTATGAACACTGAAGCTTTCTTT.

The CDR3 loop is CASSLFGQGGGEKLFF. DNA of the CDR3: TGTGCCAGCTCACTTTTCGGACAGGGTGGAGGAGAAAAACTGTTTTTT. The chain joins TRBV18 to TRBJ1-4; 8 nucleotides line up with TRBD1. The CDR3 length is 16 residues. Germline trimming cut 4 bases from V and 8 bases from J; bases unmatched to any gene: 12. The germline CDR1 and CDR2 sequences are KGHSH and LQKENI.

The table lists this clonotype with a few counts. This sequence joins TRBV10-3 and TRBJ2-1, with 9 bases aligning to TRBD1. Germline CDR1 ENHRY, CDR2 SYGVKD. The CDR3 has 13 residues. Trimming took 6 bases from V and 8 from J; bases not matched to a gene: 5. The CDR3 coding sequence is TGTGCCATCAGAGGGACAGGGACCCATGAGCAGTTCTTC. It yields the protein CAIRGTGTHEQFF.

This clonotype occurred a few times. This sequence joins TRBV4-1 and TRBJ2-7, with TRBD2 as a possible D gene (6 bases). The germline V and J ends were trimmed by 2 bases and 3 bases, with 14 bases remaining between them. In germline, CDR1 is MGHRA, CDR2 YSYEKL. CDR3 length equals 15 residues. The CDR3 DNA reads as TGCGCCAGCAGCCAATTTCAGGAGGGGAGCTACGAGCAGTACTTC. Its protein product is CASSQFQEGSYEQYF.

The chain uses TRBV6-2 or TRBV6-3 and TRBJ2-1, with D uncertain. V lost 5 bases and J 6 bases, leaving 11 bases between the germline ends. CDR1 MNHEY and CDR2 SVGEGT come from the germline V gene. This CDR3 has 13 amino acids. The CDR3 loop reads CASSNRRFNEQFF. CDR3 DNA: TGTGCCAGCAGTAACCGTCGGTTCAATGAGCAGTTCTTC.

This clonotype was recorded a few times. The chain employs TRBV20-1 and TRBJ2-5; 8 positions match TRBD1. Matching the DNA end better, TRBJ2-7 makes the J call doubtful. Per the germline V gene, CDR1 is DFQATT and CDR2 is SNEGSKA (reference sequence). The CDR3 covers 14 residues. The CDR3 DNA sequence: TGCAGTGCTAGAGGCTTGACAGGGGCCTACGAGCAGTACTTC. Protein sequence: CSARGLTGAYEQYF.

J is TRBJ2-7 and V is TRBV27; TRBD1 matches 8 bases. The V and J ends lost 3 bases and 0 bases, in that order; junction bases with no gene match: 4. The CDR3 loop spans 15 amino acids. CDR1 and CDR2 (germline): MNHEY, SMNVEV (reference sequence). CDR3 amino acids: CASSLQGAASYEQYF. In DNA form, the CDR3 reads TGTGCCAGCAGTTTGCAGGGGGCGGCCTCCTACGAGCAGTACTTC.

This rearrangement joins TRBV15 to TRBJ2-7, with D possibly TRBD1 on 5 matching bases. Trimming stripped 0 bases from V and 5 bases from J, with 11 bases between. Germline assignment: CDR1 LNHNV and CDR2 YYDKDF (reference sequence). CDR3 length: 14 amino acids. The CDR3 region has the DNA TGTGCCACCAGCAGAGAGACAGTTGAACACGAGCAGTACTTC. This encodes CATSRETVEHEQYF.

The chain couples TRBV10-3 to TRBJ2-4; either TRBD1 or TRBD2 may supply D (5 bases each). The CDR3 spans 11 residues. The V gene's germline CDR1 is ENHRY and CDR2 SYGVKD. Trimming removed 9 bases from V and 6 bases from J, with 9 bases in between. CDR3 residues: CAIRGLNIQYF. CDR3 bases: TGTGCCATACGGGGCTTAAACATTCAGTACTTC.

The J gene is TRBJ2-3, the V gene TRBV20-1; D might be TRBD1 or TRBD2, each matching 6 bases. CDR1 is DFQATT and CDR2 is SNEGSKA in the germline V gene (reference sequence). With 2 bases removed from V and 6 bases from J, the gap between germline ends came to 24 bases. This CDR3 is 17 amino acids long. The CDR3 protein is CSARIGSGASLVDTQYF. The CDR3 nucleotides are TGCAGTGCTAGAATTGGGTCGGGGGCCTCGTTGGTGGATACGCAGTATTTT.

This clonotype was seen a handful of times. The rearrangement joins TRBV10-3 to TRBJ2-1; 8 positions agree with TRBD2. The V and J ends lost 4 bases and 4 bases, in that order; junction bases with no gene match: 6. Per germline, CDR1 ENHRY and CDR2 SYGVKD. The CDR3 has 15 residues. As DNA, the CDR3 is TGTGCCATCAGTGTCGTCTCTAGCGGGTACAATGAGCAGTTCTTC. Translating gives CAISVVSSGYNEQFF.

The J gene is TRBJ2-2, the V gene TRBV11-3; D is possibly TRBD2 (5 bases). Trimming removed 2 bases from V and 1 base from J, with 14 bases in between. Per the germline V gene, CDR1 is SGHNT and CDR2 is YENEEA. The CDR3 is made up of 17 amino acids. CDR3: CASSLLSAVGNTGELFF. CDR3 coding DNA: TGTGCCAGCAGCTTATTGTCAGCGGTCGGGAACACCGGGGAGCTGTTTTTT.

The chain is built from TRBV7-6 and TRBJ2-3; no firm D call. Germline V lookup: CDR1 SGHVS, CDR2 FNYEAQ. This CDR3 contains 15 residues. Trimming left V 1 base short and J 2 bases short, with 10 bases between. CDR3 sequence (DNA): TGTGCCAGCAGCTTAGACCAGAAATACACAGATACGCAGTATTTT. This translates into CASSLDQKYTDTQYF.

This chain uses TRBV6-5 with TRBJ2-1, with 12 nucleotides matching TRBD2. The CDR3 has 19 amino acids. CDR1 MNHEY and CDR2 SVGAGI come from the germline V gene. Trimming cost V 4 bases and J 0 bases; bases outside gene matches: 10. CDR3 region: CASSSGLAGRFGSYNEQFF. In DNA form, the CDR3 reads TGTGCCAGCAGTTCCGGACTAGCGGGGCGGTTTGGCTCCTACAATGAGCAGTTCTTC.

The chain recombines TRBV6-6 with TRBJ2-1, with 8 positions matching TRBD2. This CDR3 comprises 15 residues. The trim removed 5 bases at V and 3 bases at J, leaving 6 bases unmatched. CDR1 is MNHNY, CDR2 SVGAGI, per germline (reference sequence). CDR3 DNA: TGTGCCAGCAGTATCCTAGCGGGCCTCTACAATGAGCAGTTCTTC. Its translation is CASSILAGLYNEQFF.

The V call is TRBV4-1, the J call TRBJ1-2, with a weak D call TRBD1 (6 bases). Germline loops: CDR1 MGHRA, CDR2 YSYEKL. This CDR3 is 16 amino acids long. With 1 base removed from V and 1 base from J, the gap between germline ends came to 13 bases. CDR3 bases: TGCGCCAGCAGCCAAGGGGACATAAGGGGTAACTATGGCTACACCTTC. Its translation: CASSQGDIRGNYGYTF.

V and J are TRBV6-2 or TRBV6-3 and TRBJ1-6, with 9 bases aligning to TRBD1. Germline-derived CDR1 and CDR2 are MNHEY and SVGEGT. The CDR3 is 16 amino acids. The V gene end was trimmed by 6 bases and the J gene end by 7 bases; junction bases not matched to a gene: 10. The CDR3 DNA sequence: TGTGCCAGCAGACAACCGGGACAGGGTGTCAATTCACCCCTCCACTTT. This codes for CASRQPGQGVNSPLHF.

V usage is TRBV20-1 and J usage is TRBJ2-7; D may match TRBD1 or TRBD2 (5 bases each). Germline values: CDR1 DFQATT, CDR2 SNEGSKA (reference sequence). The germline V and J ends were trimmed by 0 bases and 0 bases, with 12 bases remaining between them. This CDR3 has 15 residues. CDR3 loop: CSARDDRGDSYEQYF. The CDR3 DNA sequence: TGCAGTGCTAGAGATGATCGGGGCGACTCCTACGAGCAGTACTTC.

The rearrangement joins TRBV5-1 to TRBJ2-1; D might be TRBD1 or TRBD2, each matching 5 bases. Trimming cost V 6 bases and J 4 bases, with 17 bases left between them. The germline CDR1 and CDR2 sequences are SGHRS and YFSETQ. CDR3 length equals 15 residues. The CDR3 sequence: CASTGDDHIYNEQFF. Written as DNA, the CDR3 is TGCGCCAGCACTGGGGACGACCATATATACAATGAGCAGTTCTTC.

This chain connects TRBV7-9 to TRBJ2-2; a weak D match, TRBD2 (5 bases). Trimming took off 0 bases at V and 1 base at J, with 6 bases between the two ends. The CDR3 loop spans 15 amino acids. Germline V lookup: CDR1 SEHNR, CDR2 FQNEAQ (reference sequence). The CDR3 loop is CASSLAAGNTGELFF. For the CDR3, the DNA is TGTGCCAGCAGCTTAGCGGCGGGGAACACCGGGGAGCTGTTTTTT.